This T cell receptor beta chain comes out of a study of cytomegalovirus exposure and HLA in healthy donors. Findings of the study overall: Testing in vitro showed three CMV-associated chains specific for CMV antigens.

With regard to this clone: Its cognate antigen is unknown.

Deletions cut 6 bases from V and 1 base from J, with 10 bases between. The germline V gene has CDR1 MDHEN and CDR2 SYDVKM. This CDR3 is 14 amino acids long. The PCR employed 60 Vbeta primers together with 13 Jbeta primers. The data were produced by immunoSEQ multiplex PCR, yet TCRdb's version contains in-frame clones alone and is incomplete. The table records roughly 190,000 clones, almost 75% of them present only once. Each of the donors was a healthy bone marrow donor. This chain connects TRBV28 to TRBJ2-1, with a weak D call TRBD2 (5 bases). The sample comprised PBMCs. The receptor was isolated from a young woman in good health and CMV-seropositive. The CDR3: CASSLGSSYNEQFF. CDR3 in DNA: TGTGCCAGCAGCCTAGGGAGTTCCTACAATGAGCAGTTCTTC.